This T cell receptor (beta chain) is from a study of early T cells in non-severe SARS-CoV-2 infection (dated by TCRdb to the early 2020s). The study in broad terms: Bulk RNA from unsorted whole blood was used for TCR sequencing, so alpha and beta chains could not be paired.

Counted from cysteine to phenylalanine, this CDR3 has 21 amino acids. This entry keeps only the CDR3 DNA: 63 bases, framed from base 1. As encoded in the germline V gene, CDR1 is ENHRY while CDR2 is SYGVKD. V has 3 bases trimmed and J has 2 bases trimmed; junction bases matching no gene number 14. The study was a case-control design nested within a healthcare worker cohort in London, UK, with weekly nasopharyngeal swab PCR tests and blood sampling. Between 23 and 31 March 2020, the week of the UK lockdown, healthcare workers were enrolled and then followed up weekly for as long as 16 weeks. This clonotype came up many times. It lacks a known antigen. Base qualities are not provided; no much larger clone lies one nucleotide away. On the study overall, not on this receptor specifically: Matching against VDJdb was skewed toward anti-spike CD8 responses, likely underestimated virus-specific expansions, and missed private and CD4 specificities.

The library was prepared using 5' RACE. Sequencing was carried out with a NextSeq 500. The TCR library protocol attached unique molecular identifiers to individual cDNA molecules to correct for sequencing error and PCR bias. Sequencing covered both TCR alpha and beta chains, and within each sample the abundances of alpha and beta sequences were tightly co-correlated. The source study handled its data this way. Decombinator V4 was used to perform V gene, J gene and CDR3 annotation of TCR sequences. TCRs were defined as expanded if a significant change between any two time points was detected under a Poisson model with p below 0.0001. TCR abundances were normalised to the total number of TCRs sequenced in each sample and reported as counts per million. TRAV1-2 paired with TRAJ12, TRAJ20 or TRAJ33 defined MAIT TCRs, while TRAV10 paired with TRAJ18 defined iNKT TCRs. VDJdb, accessed on 1 November 2021, was searched for TCRs annotated for CMV, EBV and SARS-CoV-2, and TCRs annotated for more than one antigen were excluded. TCRdb reprocessing: public reads trimmed at Q25 with fastp, clones called with MiXCR, in-frame beta chains kept. Every distinct CDR3 protein forms one entry, paired with its most common genes and DNA. V and J calls and clone size were set by TCRdb, not the authors. A total of some 75,000 distinct CDR3 sequences appear in this sample, approximately 13% of them only once. The ten top clones hold roughly 1.4% of the sample.

Material for sequencing was whole blood. The sequence derives from an adult who was a healthcare worker with PCR-confirmed SARS-CoV-2 infection or an uninfected control (not recorded which). The receptor chain draws on TRBV10-3 and TRBJ2-3; 16 middle bases align to TRBD2. For the CDR3, the sequence is CAISEPPPGLAGGKLTDTQYF. The nucleotide sequence is given as TGTGCCATCAGTGAACCCCCTCCGGGACTAGCGGGGGGGAAGCTCACAGATACGCAGTATTTT.